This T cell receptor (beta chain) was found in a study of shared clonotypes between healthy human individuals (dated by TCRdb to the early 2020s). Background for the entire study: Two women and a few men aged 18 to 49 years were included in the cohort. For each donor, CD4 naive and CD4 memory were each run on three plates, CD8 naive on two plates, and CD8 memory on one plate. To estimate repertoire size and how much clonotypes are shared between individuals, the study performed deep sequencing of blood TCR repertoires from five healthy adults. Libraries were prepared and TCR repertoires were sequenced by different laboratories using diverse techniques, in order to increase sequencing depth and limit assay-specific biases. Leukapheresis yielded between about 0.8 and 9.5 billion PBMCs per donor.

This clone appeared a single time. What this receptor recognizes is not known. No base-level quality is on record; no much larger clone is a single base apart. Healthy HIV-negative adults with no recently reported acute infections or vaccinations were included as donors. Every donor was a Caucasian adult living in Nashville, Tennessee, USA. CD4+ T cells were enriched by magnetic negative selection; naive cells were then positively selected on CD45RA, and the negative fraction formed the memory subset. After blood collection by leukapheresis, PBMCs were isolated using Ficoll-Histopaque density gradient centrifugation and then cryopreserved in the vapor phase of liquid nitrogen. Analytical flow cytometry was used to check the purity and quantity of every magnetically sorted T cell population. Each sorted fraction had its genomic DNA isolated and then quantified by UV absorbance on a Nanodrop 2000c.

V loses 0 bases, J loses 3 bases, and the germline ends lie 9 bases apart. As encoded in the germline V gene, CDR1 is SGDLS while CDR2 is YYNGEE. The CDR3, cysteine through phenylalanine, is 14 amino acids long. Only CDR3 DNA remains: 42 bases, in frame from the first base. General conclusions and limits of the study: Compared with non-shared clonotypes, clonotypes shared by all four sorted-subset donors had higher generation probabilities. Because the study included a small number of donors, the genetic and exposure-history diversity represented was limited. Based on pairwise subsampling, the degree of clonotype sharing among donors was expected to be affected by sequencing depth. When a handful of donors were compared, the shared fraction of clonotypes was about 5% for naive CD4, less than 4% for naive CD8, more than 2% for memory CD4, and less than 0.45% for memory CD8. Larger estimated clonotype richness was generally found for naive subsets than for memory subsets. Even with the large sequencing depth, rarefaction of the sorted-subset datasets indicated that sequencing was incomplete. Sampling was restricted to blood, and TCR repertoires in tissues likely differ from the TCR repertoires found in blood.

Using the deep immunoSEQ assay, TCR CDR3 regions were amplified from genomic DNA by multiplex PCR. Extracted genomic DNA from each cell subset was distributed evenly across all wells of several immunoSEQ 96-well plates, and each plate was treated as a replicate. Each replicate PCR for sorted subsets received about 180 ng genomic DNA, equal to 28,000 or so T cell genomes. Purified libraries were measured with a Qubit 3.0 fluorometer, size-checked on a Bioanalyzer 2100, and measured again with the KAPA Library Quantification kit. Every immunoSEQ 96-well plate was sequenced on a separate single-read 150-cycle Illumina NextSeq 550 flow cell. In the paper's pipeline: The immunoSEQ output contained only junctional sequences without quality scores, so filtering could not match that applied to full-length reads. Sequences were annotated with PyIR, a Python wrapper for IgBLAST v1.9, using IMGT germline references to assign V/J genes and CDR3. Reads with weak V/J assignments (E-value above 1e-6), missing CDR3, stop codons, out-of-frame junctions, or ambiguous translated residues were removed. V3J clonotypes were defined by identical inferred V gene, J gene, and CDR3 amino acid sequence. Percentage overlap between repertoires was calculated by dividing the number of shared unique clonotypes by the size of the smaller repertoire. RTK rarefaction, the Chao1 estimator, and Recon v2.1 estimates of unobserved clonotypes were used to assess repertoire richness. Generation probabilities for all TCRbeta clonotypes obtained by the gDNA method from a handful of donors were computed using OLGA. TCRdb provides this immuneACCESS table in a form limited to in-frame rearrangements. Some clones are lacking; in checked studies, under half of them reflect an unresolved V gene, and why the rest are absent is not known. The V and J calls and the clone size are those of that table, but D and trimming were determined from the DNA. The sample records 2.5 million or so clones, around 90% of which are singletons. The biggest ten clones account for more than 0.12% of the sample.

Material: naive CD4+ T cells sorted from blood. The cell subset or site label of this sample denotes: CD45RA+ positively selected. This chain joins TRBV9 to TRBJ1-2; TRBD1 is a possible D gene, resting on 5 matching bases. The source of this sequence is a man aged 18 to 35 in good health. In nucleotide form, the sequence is TGTGCCAGCAGCGTAGCTGGGGCAGACTATGGCTACACCTTC. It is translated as CASSVAGADYGYTF.